This TCR beta chain was recovered during a study of beta chain features in type 1 diabetes. Study outcomes and limitations: Reduced insertions and increased deletions marked VDJ junctions in type 1 diabetes patients. Across all four CD4+ subsets, people with type 1 diabetes showed modestly shorter TCRB CDR3s.

The germline V and J ends were trimmed by 5 bases and 1 base, with 14 bases remaining between them. This CDR3 is 15 amino acids long. CDR1 and CDR2 (germline): MNHNS, SASEGT. This clone was detected only once. Its specificity is unknown. The whole isolated RNA underwent reverse transcription, so sequencing captured expressed TCRB transcripts. Clones were sequenced by immunoSEQ multiplex PCR, and TCRdb holds only the in-frame ones, with some missing. The sample gives about 210,000 clones, about a tenth of which show up once; 1% to 1.5% is in the top ten. Around 120 mL of blood, on average, came from one heparinised draw per donor.

This clonotype originated in a man aged 18-30 years in good health. The chain links TRBV6-1 to TRBJ2-5; D is unresolved. Sequencing was carried out using central memory CD4+ T cells from blood. CDR3 loop: CASSLMLGSQETQYF. CDR3 in DNA: TGTGCCAGCAGTCTTATGCTTGGCAGCCAAGAGACCCAGTACTTC.